These 2 T cell receptor beta chains originate from one sample sequenced in a study of blood T cells in healthy people across ages. A second PCR, run for 7 to 11 cycles, used a sample-barcoded 5' primer plus a J-beta primer mix. A single record per CDR3 protein comes from TCRdb applying MiXCR to the 5' RACE reads. The repertoire includes hundreds of thousands of distinct CDR3 sequences, around 48% of them detected once, and around a third sits in the top ten. The sequenced material came from blood. The receptors were sampled from an older woman in good health.

This rearrangement joins TRBV27 to TRBJ2-7, with TRBD2 matching 11 bases. Trimming took 6 bases from V and 2 from J; bases not matched to a gene: 6. Germline loops: CDR1 MNHEY, CDR2 SMNVEV (reference sequence). This CDR3 has 15 amino acids. Here the CDR3 reads CASREIAGGTYEQYF. CDR3 DNA: TGTGCCAGCAGAGAGATAGCGGGAGGGACCTACGAGCAGTACTTC.

The gene calls are TRBV5-1 and TRBJ1-1; 9 nucleotides agree with TRBD1. Germline V gene lookup returns CDR1 SGHRS and CDR2 YFSETQ. This CDR3 spans 16 amino acids. Germline trimming cut 0 bases from V and 3 bases from J; bases unmatched to any gene: 6. The chain's CDR3 is CASSLVTGGRDTEAFF. CDR3 coding DNA: TGCGCCAGCAGCTTGGTAACAGGGGGCCGTGACACTGAAGCTTTCTTT.